Described below is a single TCR beta chain sequence and its context. Assay used: immunoSEQ multiplex PCR; TCRdb lists only in-frame clones, some missing. This table holds approximately 450,000 clones, roughly 90% found once. The data were taken from a study of blood T cell repertoires in COVID-19. Trimming cost V 4 bases and J 2 bases; bases outside gene matches: 4. From germline, CDR1 is LNHDA and CDR2 SQIVND (reference sequence). The CDR3 spans 15 residues. The chain joins TRBV19 to TRBJ1-3; 8 positions match TRBD1. Sequenced material: peripheral blood. This receptor was obtained from a young woman with acute or convalescent COVID-19. The CDR3 is CASSTDRGPGNTIYF. DNA for the CDR3: TGTGCCAGTAGTACCGACAGGGGACCTGGAAACACCATATATTTT.